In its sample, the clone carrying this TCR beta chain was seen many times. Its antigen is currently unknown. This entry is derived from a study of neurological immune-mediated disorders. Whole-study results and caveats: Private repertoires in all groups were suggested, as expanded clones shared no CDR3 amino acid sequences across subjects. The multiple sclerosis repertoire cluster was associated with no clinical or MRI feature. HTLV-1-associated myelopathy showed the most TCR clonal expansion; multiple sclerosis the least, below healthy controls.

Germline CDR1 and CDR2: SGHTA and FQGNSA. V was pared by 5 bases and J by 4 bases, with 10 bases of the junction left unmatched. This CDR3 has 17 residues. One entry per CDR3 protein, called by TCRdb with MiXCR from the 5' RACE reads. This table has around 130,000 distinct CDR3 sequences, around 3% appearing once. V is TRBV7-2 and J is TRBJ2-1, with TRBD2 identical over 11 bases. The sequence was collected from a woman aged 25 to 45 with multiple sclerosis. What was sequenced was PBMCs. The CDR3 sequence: CASSPRGLAGGYNEQFF. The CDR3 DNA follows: TGTGCCAGCAGCCCCCGGGGTCTAGCGGGAGGTTACAATGAGCAGTTCTTC.